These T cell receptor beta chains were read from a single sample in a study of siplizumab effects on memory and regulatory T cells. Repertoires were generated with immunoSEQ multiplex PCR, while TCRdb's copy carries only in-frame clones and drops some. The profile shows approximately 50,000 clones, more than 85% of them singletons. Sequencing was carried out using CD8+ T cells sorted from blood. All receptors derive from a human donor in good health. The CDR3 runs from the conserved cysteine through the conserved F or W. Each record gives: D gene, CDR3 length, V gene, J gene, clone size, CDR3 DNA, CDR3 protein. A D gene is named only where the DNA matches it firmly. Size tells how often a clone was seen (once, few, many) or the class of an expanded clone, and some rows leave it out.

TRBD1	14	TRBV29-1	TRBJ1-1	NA	TGCAGCGTTGAAGGTTCGACAGGGAGCTCTGAAGCTTTCTTT	CSVEGSTGSSEAFF
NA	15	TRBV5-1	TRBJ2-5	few	TGCGCCAGCAAGGAGCGGCCAAGGGGACAAGAGACCCAGTACTTC	CASKERPRGQETQYF
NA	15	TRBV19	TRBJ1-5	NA	TGTGCCACCTCGACGGGCAGAGATAGCAATCAGCCCCAGCATTTT	CATSTGRDSNQPQHF
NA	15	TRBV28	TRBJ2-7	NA	TGTGCCAGCATTGGGATTGGGGACAACTCCTACGAGCAGTACTTC	CASIGIGDNSYEQYF
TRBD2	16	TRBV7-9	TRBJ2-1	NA	TGTGCCAGCAGCTCCCTGGTCGCTAGCGGGGACAATGAGCAGTTCTTC	CASSSLVASGDNEQFF
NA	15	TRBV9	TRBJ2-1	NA	TGTGCCAGCAGCGTAGCTTCTAGCTCCTACAATGAGCAGTTCTTC	CASSVASSSYNEQFF
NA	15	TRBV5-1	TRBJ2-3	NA	TGCGCCAGCAGCTTGACCCAGACAGCCGGAGATACGCAGTATTTT	CASSLTQTAGDTQYF
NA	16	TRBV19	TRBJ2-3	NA	TGTGCCAGTAGTATATATTCAGACAGGTACACAGATACGCAGTATTTT	CASSIYSDRYTDTQYF
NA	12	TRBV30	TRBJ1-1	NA	TGTGCCTGGACCCTGGGGAACACTGAAGCTTTCTTT	CAWTLGNTEAFF
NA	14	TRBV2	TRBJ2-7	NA	TGTGCCAGCAGTGATGGGTCGTGGGGCTACGAGCAGTACTTC	CASSDGSWGYEQYF
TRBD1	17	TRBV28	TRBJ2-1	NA	TGTGCCAGCAGCTCCGGGACAGGGTGGAACACCTACAATGAGCAGTTCTTC	CASSSGTGWNTYNEQFF
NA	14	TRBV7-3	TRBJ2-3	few	TGTGCCAGCAGCTTAAATAGCTATCCAGATACGCAGTATTTT	CASSLNSYPDTQYF
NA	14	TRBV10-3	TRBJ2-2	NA	TGTGCCATCTCGATAGCGACCTCCACCGGGGAGCTGTTTTTT	CAISIATSTGELFF
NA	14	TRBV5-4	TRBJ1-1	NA	TGTGCCAGCAGGATTTGGACAGATTATACTGAAGCTTTCTTT	CASRIWTDYTEAFF
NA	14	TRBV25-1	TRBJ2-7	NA	TGTGCCAGCAGTGACATAGACAAGGGGTACGAGCAGTACTTC	CASSDIDKGYEQYF
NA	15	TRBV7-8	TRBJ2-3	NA	TGTGCCAGCAGCCCCAGATCGCCAGGGATGGATACGCAGTATTTT	CASSPRSPGMDTQYF
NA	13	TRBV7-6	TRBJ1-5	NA	TGTGCCAGCAGCTTAACTGACAGTAGGCCCCAGCATTTT	CASSLTDSRPQHF
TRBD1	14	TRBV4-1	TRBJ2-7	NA	TGCGCCAGCAGCCAAGCGGACAGGGGCTACGAGCAGTACTTC	CASSQADRGYEQYF
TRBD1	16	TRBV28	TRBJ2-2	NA	TGTGCCAGCAGACTGGACAGGGGGCAAGAGGCCGGGGAGCTGTTTTTT	CASRLDRGQEAGELFF
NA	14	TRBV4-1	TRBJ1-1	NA	TGCGCCAGCAGCTGGGGACCGACGAACACTGAAGCTTTCTTT	CASSWGPTNTEAFF
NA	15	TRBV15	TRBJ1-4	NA	TGTGCCACCAGCCCAGAGGGCAGGGTGGGTGAAAAACTGTTTTTT	CATSPEGRVGEKLFF
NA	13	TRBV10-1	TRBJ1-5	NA	TGCGCCAGCAGTGAGTCAAGGGGTCAGCCCCAGCATTTT	CASSESRGQPQHF
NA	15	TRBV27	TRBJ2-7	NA	TGTGCCAGCAGTTTCGCGGTGGCAGTTGTGAGTGAGCAGTACTTC	CASSFAVAVVSEQYF
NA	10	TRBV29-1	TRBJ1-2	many	TGCAGCGTTGAAAGGAATGGCTACACCTTC	CSVERNGYTF
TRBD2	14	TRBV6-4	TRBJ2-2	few	TGTGCCAGCAGTGCGACGGGAGGCACCGGGGAGCTGTTTTTT	CASSATGGTGELFF
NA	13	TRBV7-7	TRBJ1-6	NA	TGTGCCAGTCCTTCTCAGGGCCTTCTGGCCCTCCACTTT	CASPSQGLLALHF
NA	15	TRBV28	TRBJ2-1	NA	TGTGCCAGCAACCTCTTTGGGCAAAAAAACAATGAGCAGTTCTTC	CASNLFGQKNNEQFF
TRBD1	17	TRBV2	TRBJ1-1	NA	TGTGCCAGCAGTGAGCTCTCAGCGGGACAGGCCGAGCTTGAAGCTTTCTTT	CASSELSAGQAELEAFF
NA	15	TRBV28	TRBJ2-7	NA	TGTGCCAGCAGTTTCCGGCAGGGAAGCTCCTACGAGCAGTACTTC	CASSFRQGSSYEQYF
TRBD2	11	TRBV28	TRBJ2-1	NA	TGTGCCACTGCGGGAGTAGATGAGCAGTTCTTC	CATAGVDEQFF
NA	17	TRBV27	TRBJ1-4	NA	TGTGCCAGCAGTTTAATGACTCTTGGTGCCGTTGGGGAAAAACTGTTTTTT	CASSLMTLGAVGEKLFF
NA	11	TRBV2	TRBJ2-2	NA	TGTGCCAGCAGTGTCACCGGGGAGCTGTTTTTT	CASSVTGELFF
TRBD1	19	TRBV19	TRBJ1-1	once	TGTGCCAGTAGTACCCGAAGAGGGGACAGGGGGCTCCGCTACACTGAAGCTTTCTTT	CASSTRRGDRGLRYTEAFF
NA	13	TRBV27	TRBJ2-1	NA	TGTGCCAGCAGAGGACCATCCTACAATGAGCAGTTCTTC	CASRGPSYNEQFF
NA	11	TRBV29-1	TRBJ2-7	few	TGCAGCGTTGAAGATCTGAGCGAGCAGTACTTC	CSVEDLSEQYF
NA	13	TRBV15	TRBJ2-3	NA	TGTGCCACCAGCAGTGGGGGAAAAGATACGCAGTATTTT	CATSSGGKDTQYF
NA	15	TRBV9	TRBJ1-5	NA	TGTGCCAGCAGCGTAAACCAGAAGCCAGATCAGCCCCAGCATTTT	CASSVNQKPDQPQHF
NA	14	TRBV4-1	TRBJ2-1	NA	TGCGCCAGCAGCCAAGATCCAGGGATTAAGGAGCAGTTCTTC	CASSQDPGIKEQFF
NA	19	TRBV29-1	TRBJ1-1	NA	TGCAGCGTTCGGCTTTTAGAGTCTAACTTTGGGGAGGTCTTCACTGAAGCTTTCTTT	CSVRLLESNFGEVFTEAFF
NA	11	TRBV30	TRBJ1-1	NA	TGTGCCTGGAGGGACCCGCCTGCAGCTTTCTTT	CAWRDPPAAFF
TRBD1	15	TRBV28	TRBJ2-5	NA	TGTGCCAGCAGCAGCGGACAGGGGAGAGGAGAGACCCAGTACTTC	CASSSGQGRGETQYF
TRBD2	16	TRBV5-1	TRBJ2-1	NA	TGCGCCAGCAGCGTTTTAGCGGGAGGGAAATACAATGAGCAGTTCTTC	CASSVLAGGKYNEQFF
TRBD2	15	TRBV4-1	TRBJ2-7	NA	TGCGCCAGCAGCCAAGGACTAGCGGGGGACTACGAGCAGTACTTC	CASSQGLAGDYEQYF
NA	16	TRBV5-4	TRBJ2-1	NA	TGTGCCACCAACTTCCCCGCGGGGAGTTCCTACAATGAGCAGTTCTTC	CATNFPAGSSYNEQFF
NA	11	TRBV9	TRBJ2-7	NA	TGTGCCAGCAGCATGGGTGGCGAGCAGTACTTC	CASSMGGEQYF
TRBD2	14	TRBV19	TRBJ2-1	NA	TGTGCCAGTAGTTTAAGCGGGAACTACAATGAGCAGTTCTTC	CASSLSGNYNEQFF
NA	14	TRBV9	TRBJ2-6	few	TGTGCCAGCAGCCCATACTCTGGGGCCAACGTCCTGACTTTC	CASSPYSGANVLTF
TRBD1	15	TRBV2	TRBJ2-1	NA	TGTGCCAGCAGTGTGGGCAGGGGGACCCACAATGAGCAGTTCTTC	CASSVGRGTHNEQFF
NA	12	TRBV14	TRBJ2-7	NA	TGTGCCAGCAGCCACTTGCTCGACGAGCAGTACTTC	CASSHLLDEQYF